Below, 26 T cell receptor beta chains from the same sample are listed, as sequenced in a study of cytomegalovirus exposure and HLA in healthy donors. PCR amplification relied on 60 Vbeta primers (plus 13 Jbeta primers). The protocol was immunoSEQ multiplex PCR, while the TCRdb copy is restricted to in-frame clones and leaves out a portion. The sample has 130,000 to 150,000 clones, 80% seen once. The specimen was PBMCs. The source of these receptors is a man between 40 and 49 years old in good health and CMV-seronegative.

The chain joins TRBV19 to TRBJ1-5; D call uncertain. Germline loops: CDR1 LNHDA, CDR2 SQIVND (reference sequence). The CDR3 consists of 14 residues. Trimming shortened V by 8 bases and J by 4 bases, and 15 bases separated the two germline ends. CDR3 region: CASRPGISNQPQHF. The CDR3 DNA is TGTGCCAGTCGCCCCGGGATTTCTAATCAGCCCCAGCATTTT.

This clone has a handful of counts. This rearrangement joins TRBV4-1 to TRBJ1-2; the match to TRBD1 covers 8 bases. This CDR3 comprises 15 residues. Germline CDR1 is MGHRA and CDR2 is YSYEKL. The trim removed 2 bases at V and 5 bases at J, leaving 7 bases unmatched. The CDR3 sequence: CASSQSNGQGYGYTF. DNA of the CDR3: TGCGCCAGCAGCCAATCGAACGGACAGGGTTATGGCTACACCTTC.

In this sample, this clone turned up a few times. This chain connects TRBV13 to TRBJ1-2; D unresolved. This CDR3 has 14 amino acids. Trimming took off 4 bases at V and 6 bases at J, with 15 bases between the two ends. CDR1 PRHDT and CDR2 FYEKMQ come from the germline V gene (reference sequence). In DNA form, the CDR3 reads TGTGCCAGCAGCTCCTTGTCTGGCCAGGATGGCTACACCTTC. Amino acid sequence: CASSSLSGQDGYTF.

This clone has a single count. The genes are TRBV30 and TRBJ2-5, with 9 bases matching TRBD1. The CDR3 is made up of 14 amino acids. In germline, CDR1 is GTSNPN, CDR2 SVGIG (reference sequence). J was trimmed by 4 bases and V by 1 base; bases with no gene match: 4. For the CDR3, the DNA is TGTGCCTGGAGTGGGGGGACAGGGAGAGAGACCCAGTACTTC. It encodes CAWSGGTGRETQYF.

The chain joins TRBV28 to TRBJ2-4; possibly TRBD1 for D (6 bases). Germline assignment: CDR1 MDHEN and CDR2 SYDVKM. Trimming shortened V by 3 bases and J by 0 bases, and 27 bases separated the two germline ends. The CDR3 length is 21 residues. In DNA, the CDR3 is TGTGCCAGCAGTTTCCGCCCGTGGACGGACAAGAGGGGGATAGCCAAAAACATTCAGTACTTC. This codes for CASSFRPWTDKRGIAKNIQYF.

The chain carries TRBV7-9 and TRBJ1-4; TRBD1 aligns across 7 bases. The V and J ends lost 5 bases and 4 bases, in that order; junction bases with no gene match: 10. CDR1 SEHNR and CDR2 FQNEAQ come from the germline V gene (reference sequence). The CDR3 length is 16 residues. The CDR3 DNA reads as TGTGCCAGCAGCATCCCCAGGGGGTTCAGTAATGAAAAACTGTTTTTT. This gives the protein CASSIPRGFSNEKLFF.

The CDR3 bases are TGTGCCAGCAGTTTAGCGGGGCTGATCCAAGAGACCCAGTACTTC. Protein product: CASSLAGLIQETQYF. This chain joins TRBV7-3 and TRBJ2-5, with 8 bases identical to TRBD2. The CDR3 is 15 amino acids. The germline CDR1 and CDR2 sequences are SGHTA and FQGTGA. The ends lost 6 bases at V and 1 base at J; junction bases unmatched: 7.

The CDR3 DNA reads as TGTGCCAGCAGTCCCGGACATCAGGAGACCCAGTACTTC. This translates into CASSPGHQETQYF. V gene TRBV28 combines with J gene TRBJ2-5; weak D call: TRBD1 (5 bases). This CDR3 contains 13 residues. V was clipped by 5 bases and J by 5 bases, with 12 bases between them. Looked up from germline, CDR1 is MDHEN and CDR2 is SYDVKM.

In its sample, this clone was seen once. The chain has TRBV6-6 and TRBJ2-7, with 11 bases fitting TRBD1. Germline assignment: CDR1 MNHNY and CDR2 SVGAGI (reference sequence). Losses at the gene ends were 5 bases for V and 5 bases for J; bases not matched to a gene: 8. The CDR3 is 15 residues long. The CDR3 loop is CASSDAGQGADEQYF. CDR3 in DNA: TGTGCCAGCAGTGACGCAGGACAGGGGGCCGACGAGCAGTACTTC.

The gene calls are TRBV18 and TRBJ1-1; a possible D gene is TRBD1 (6 bases). V dropped 5 bases and J dropped 1 base, with 14 bases sitting between them. This CDR3 contains 15 residues. Per the germline V gene, CDR1 is KGHSH and CDR2 is LQKENI. The CDR3 sequence is CASSVPGHKNTEAFF. The CDR3 nucleotides are TGTGCCAGCTCAGTACCGGGACACAAGAACACTGAAGCTTTCTTT. Drawing the rest from reference TRBV18 and TRBJ1-1, the complete variable domain is NAGVMQNPRHLVRRRGQEARLRCSPMKGHSHVYWYRQLPEEGLKFMVYLQKENIIDESGMPKERFSAEFPKEGPSILRIQQVVRGDSAAYFCASSVPGHKNTEAFFGQGTRLTVV.

This sequence joins TRBV29-1 and TRBJ1-1; D may be TRBD1 (5 bases). V dropped 7 bases and J dropped 1 base, with 10 bases sitting between them. Germline-derived CDR1 and CDR2 are SQVTM and ANQGSEA. The CDR3 totals 12 residues. CDR3 amino acids: CSARTGNTEAFF. CDR3 coding DNA: TGCAGCGCACGTACAGGGAACACTGAAGCTTTCTTT.

The J gene is TRBJ2-1, the V gene TRBV7-8; D is perhaps TRBD2 (6 bases). The CDR3 is made up of 12 amino acids. Trimming stripped 7 bases from V and 6 bases from J, with 10 bases between. Looked up from germline, CDR1 is SGHVS and CDR2 is FQNEAQ. Here the CDR3 reads CASKGGINEQFF. The CDR3 nucleotides read TGTGCCAGCAAAGGAGGGATCAATGAGCAGTTCTTC. Filled out from reference TRBV7-8 and TRBJ2-1, the complete variable domain reads GAGVSQSPRYKVAKRGQDVALRCDPISGHVSLFWYQQALGQGPEFLTYFQNEAQLDKSGLPSDRFFAERPEGSVSTLKIQRTQQEDSAVYLCASKGGINEQFFGPGTRLTVL.

The V gene is TRBV7-3, the J gene TRBJ1-2, with a possible D match to TRBD1 (5 bases). The length of the CDR3 is 15 residues. V dropped 5 bases and J dropped 2 bases, with 15 bases sitting between them. The germline CDR1 and CDR2 sequences are SGHTA and FQGTGA. CDR3 sequence: CASSPVGGTNYGYTF. The CDR3 DNA reads as TGTGCCAGCAGCCCGGTGGGGGGGACGAACTATGGCTACACCTTC.

The table lists this clone with a few counts. This chain connects TRBV18 to TRBJ1-1; D is undetermined. Trimming stripped 3 bases from V and 8 bases from J, with 19 bases between. CDR3 size: 15 residues. The germline V gene encodes CDR1 KGHSH and CDR2 LQKENI. The CDR3 nucleotides are TGTGCCAGCTCACCCCGCGGCGGCCCGGTATCCGAAGCTTTCTTT. Its protein is CASSPRGGPVSEAFF.

The J gene is TRBJ2-5, the V gene TRBV27; TRBD1 agrees at 7 bases. CDR3 length equals 17 residues. Germline CDR1 is MNHEY and CDR2 is SMNVEV (reference sequence). The junction had 17 bases not matched to a gene; V was cut back by 2 bases and J by 8 bases. The CDR3 sequence is CASSLGNPRGREFTQYF. The CDR3 nucleotides read TGTGCCAGCAGTTTAGGGAACCCCAGGGGGAGAGAATTTACCCAGTACTTC.

The chain combines TRBV27 with TRBJ1-3, with D possibly matching TRBD1 (6 bases). CDR3 length: 14 residues. V gave up 6 bases and J gave up 0 bases, with 9 bases separating them. Germline V gene lookup returns CDR1 MNHEY and CDR2 SMNVEV (reference sequence). The DNA for the CDR3 is TGTGCCAGCAGACGAGGGGGCTCTGGAAACACCATATATTTT. Amino acids: CASRRGGSGNTIYF.

The genes are TRBV11-2 and TRBJ1-1; the D is unclear. The germline V and J ends were trimmed by 4 bases and 11 bases, with 17 bases remaining between them. The V gene's germline CDR1 is SGHAT and CDR2 FQNNGV. CDR3 length: 13 residues. The CDR3 loop is CASSSDMGGMAFF. DNA of the CDR3: TGTGCCAGCAGCTCCGATATGGGAGGCATGGCTTTCTTT.

The chain has TRBV18 and TRBJ1-2; D not certain. Germline CDR1 and CDR2: KGHSH and LQKENI. V lost 2 bases to trimming and J lost 1 base, with 5 bases between them. This CDR3 has 13 amino acids. The CDR3 loop reads CASSPNLNYGYTF. For the CDR3, the DNA is TGTGCCAGCTCACCAAATCTTAACTATGGCTACACCTTC. The full variable domain, with the rest looked up from reference TRBV18 and TRBJ1-2, is NAGVMQNPRHLVRRRGQEARLRCSPMKGHSHVYWYRQLPEEGLKFMVYLQKENIIDESGMPKERFSAEFPKEGPSILRIQQVVRGDSAAYFCASSPNLNYGYTFGSGTRLTVV.

V and J are TRBV30 and TRBJ1-1; D not resolved. Germline CDR1 is GTSNPN and CDR2 is SVGIG (reference sequence). Trimming shortened V by 4 bases and J by 0 bases, and 12 bases separated the two germline ends. The CDR3 has 14 residues. The CDR3 nucleotides are TGTGCCTGGACTCTTGGGCAGCTGAACACTGAAGCTTTCTTT. Translation gives CAWTLGQLNTEAFF.

The chain recombines TRBV6-1 with TRBJ2-3; no clear D gene. Germline V lookup: CDR1 MNHNS, CDR2 SASEGT. The CDR3 sequence is 15 residues long. V dropped 3 bases and J dropped 2 bases, with 12 bases sitting between them. The CDR3 coding sequence is TGTGCCAGCAGTGAGGCCTCTTACAACACAGATACGCAGTATTTT. Residues: CASSEASYNTDTQYF.

The V call is TRBV6-1, the J call TRBJ2-7; 7 nucleotides agree with TRBD2. The germline V gene encodes CDR1 MNHNS and CDR2 SASEGT. V shed 2 bases, J shed 2 bases, and the junction held 6 bases outside the gene matches. This CDR3 is built from 15 residues. CDR3 amino acids: CASSEIAGETYEQYF. CDR3 coding DNA: TGTGCCAGCAGTGAAATTGCGGGGGAAACCTACGAGCAGTACTTC.

This sequence joins TRBV7-9 and TRBJ1-1, with D tentatively TRBD1 (6 bases). The CDR3 has 14 residues. Germline-derived CDR1 and CDR2 are SEHNR and FQNEAQ (reference sequence). Trimming removed 4 bases from V and 0 bases from J, with 9 bases in between. As DNA, the CDR3 is TGTGCCAGCAGCTCTGGACAGATGAACACTGAAGCTTTCTTT. Its protein product is CASSSGQMNTEAFF.

The chain is built from TRBV9 and TRBJ2-5, with 7 bases aligning to TRBD2. CDR3 size: 14 residues. The germline CDR1 and CDR2 sequences are SGDLS and YYNGEE. With V trimmed by 0 bases and J by 1 base, 0 bases remained unmatched. As DNA, the CDR3 is TGTGCCAGCAGCGTAGCGGGGGGCCAAGAGACCCAGTACTTC. The encoded protein is CASSVAGGQETQYF.

V gene TRBV28 combines with J gene TRBJ1-6; a weak D match, TRBD1 (6 bases). V was clipped by 10 bases and J by 10 bases, with 14 bases between them. The CDR3 consists of 12 residues. Germline V gene lookup returns CDR1 MDHEN and CDR2 SYDVKM. This CDR3 reads CATHTGISPLHF. The CDR3 nucleotides read TGTGCCACCCATACAGGGATCTCACCCCTCCACTTT.

V usage is TRBV19 and J usage is TRBJ2-7; 10 nucleotides align to TRBD1. Looked up from germline, CDR1 is LNHDA and CDR2 is SQIVND (reference sequence). The V gene end was trimmed by 3 bases and the J gene end by 2 bases; junction bases not matched to a gene: 1. The CDR3 totals 14 residues. The CDR3 loop reads CASSMDRGTYEQYF. CDR3 nucleotide sequence: TGTGCCAGTAGTATGGACAGGGGGACCTACGAGCAGTACTTC.

The rearrangement joins TRBV28 to TRBJ2-7; D is perhaps TRBD1 (6 bases). Trimming shortened V by 4 bases and J by 4 bases, and 14 bases separated the two germline ends. CDR1 and CDR2 from the germline V gene are MDHEN and SYDVKM. The CDR3 totals 14 residues. CDR3 bases: TGTGCCAGCAGTTCCAACCGCAGGGGATACGAGCAGTACTTC. It codes for CASSSNRRGYEQYF. The full variable domain, with the rest looked up from reference TRBV28 and TRBJ2-7, is DVKVTQSSRYLVKRTGEKVFLECVQDMDHENMFWYRQDPGLGLRLIYFSYDVKMKEKGDIPEGYSVSREKKERFSLILESASTNQTSMYLCASSSNRRGYEQYFGPGTRLTVT.